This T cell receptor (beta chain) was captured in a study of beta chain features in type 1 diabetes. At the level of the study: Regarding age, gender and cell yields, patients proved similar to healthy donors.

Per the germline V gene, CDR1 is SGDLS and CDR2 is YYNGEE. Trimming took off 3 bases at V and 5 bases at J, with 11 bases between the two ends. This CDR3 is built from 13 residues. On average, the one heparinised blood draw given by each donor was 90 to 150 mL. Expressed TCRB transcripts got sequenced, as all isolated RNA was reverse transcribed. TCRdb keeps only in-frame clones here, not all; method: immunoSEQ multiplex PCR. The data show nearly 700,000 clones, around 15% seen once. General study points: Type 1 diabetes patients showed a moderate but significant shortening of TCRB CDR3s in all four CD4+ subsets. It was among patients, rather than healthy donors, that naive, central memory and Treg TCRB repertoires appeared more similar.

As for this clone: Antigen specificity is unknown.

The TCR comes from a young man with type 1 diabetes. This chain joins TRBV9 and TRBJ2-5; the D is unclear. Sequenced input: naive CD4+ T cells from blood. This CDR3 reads CASSARSGETQYF. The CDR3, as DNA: TGTGCCAGCAGCGCCAGATCTGGGGAGACCCAGTACTTC.